This T cell receptor (beta chain) was obtained from a study of control samples from healthy donors and cancer patients. The table lists this clone with a count of one. This CDR3 has 19 residues. CDR1 is MNHEY and CDR2 is SMNVEV in the germline V gene (reference sequence). The V and J ends lost 6 bases and 0 bases respectively, with 26 bases between them. Profiled with immunoSEQ multiplex PCR; TCRdb holds only in-frame clones, not every one. This sample has 150,000 to 190,000 clones; roughly 92% occur once, and the top ten carry around 2.5%. The TCR sequence derives from a man between 50 and 59 years old in good health. The chain joins TRBV27 to TRBJ1-1, with D tentatively TRBD1 (6 bases). Sequenced sample: blood. The CDR3 here is CASSLPVRDTFEVNTEAFF. CDR3 nucleotides: TGTGCCAGCAGCCTACCTGTCCGGGACACCTTCGAAGTGAACACTGAAGCTTTCTTT.